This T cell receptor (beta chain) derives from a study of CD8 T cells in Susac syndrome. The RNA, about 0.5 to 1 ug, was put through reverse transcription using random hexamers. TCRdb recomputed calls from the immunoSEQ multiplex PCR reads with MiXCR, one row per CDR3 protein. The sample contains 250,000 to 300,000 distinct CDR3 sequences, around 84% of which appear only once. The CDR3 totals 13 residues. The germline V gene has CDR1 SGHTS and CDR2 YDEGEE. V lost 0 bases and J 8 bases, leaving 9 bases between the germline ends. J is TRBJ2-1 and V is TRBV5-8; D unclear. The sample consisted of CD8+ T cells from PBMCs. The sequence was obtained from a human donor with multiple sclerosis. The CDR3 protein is CASSLEGFDEQFF. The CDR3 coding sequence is TGTGCCAGCAGCTTGGAAGGGTTCGATGAGCAGTTCTTC.